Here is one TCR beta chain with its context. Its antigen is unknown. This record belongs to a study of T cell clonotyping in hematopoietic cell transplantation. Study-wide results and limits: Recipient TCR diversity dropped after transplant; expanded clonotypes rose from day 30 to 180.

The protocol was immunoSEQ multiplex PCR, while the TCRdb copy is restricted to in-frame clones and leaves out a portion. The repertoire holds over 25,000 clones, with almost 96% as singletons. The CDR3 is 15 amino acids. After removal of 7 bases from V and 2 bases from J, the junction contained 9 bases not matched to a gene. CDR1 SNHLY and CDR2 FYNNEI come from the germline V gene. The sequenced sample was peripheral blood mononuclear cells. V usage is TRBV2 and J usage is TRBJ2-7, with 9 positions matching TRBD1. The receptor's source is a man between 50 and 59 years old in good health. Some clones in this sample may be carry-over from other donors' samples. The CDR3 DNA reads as TGTGCCAGCACCCCCATACAGGGGGCAACCTACGAGCAGTACTTC. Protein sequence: CASTPIQGATYEQYF.